What follows are 21 T cell receptor beta chains derived from one specimen sequenced in a study of blood T cell repertoires in COVID-19. This table comes from immunoSEQ multiplex PCR, and its TCRdb copy is limited to in-frame clones, with some not included. The table includes more than 300,000 clones, about 90% detected once. Input material: peripheral blood. These receptors originate from a woman in her sixties or seventies with COVID-19, enrolled during active disease.

The chain employs TRBV3-1 (or the pseudogene TRBV3-2) and TRBJ1-2; D is possibly TRBD1 (6 bases). This CDR3 contains 13 residues. The V end lost 1 base, the J end lost 6 bases, and 9 bases lay between the germline ends. Germline assignment: CDR1 LGHDT and CDR2 YNNKEL (reference sequence). CDR3 DNA: TGTGCCAGCAGCCAAGCCACAGGGAATGGCTACACCTTC. This codes for CASSQATGNGYTF.

CDR3 region: CASSEDSVNTEAFF. CDR3 coding DNA: TGTGCCAGCAGTGAAGATAGTGTGAACACTGAAGCTTTCTTT. The V and J genes are TRBV2 and TRBJ1-1; D is unresolved. The CDR3 totals 14 residues. V was trimmed by 1 base and J by 0 bases, leaving 6 bases between them. Germline V CDR1 and CDR2: SNHLY, FYNNEI.

This clone was found a few times. The chain combines TRBV5-1 with TRBJ1-2; D remains ambiguous. Germline lookup yields CDR1 SGHRS and CDR2 YFSETQ. This CDR3 has 15 residues. V lost 0 bases to trimming and J lost 5 bases, with 14 bases between them. The CDR3 reads CASSLESPSLYGYTF. CDR3 DNA sequence: TGCGCCAGCAGCTTGGAAAGTCCGAGTTTATATGGCTACACCTTC.

The chain carries TRBV30 and TRBJ1-2; 8 nucleotides match TRBD1. CDR3 length: 13 residues. V shed 3 bases, J shed 6 bases, and the junction held 6 bases outside the gene matches. Germline loops: CDR1 GTSNPN, CDR2 SVGIG (reference sequence). In DNA, the CDR3 is TGTGCCTGGAGAGACAGGGGATGGGATGGCTACACCTTC. The encoded protein is CAWRDRGWDGYTF.

This clone was detected once. The rearrangement joins TRBV19 to TRBJ1-2; D not certain. Germline V CDR1 and CDR2: LNHDA, SQIVND (reference sequence). The CDR3 loop spans 15 amino acids. The V end lost 3 bases, the J end lost 1 base, and 12 bases lay between the germline ends. CDR3 sequence: CASSMFPEVNYGYTF. Here the CDR3 DNA reads TGTGCCAGTAGTATGTTCCCTGAGGTTAACTATGGCTACACCTTC.

This chain links TRBV7-6 with TRBJ2-4; 9 nucleotides align to TRBD1. This CDR3 region has 15 residues. CDR1 is SGHVS and CDR2 is FNYEAQ in the germline V gene. V lost 5 bases, J lost 5 bases, and 7 bases stayed unmatched. In DNA form, the CDR3 reads TGTGCCAGCAGCGACTACCGGACAGGGGAAAACATTCAGTACTTC. Encoded protein: CASSDYRTGENIQYF.

CDR3 residues: CASSQGFGDYGYTF. CDR3 in DNA: TGTGCCAGCAGCCAAGGCTTCGGGGACTATGGCTACACCTTC. This rearrangement joins TRBV3-1 (or the pseudogene TRBV3-2) to TRBJ1-2; D unresolved. V gave up 1 base and J gave up 3 bases, with 9 bases separating them. Germline lookup yields CDR1 LGHDT and CDR2 YNNKEL (reference sequence). The CDR3 consists of 14 residues.

The V and J genes are TRBV9 and TRBJ2-1, with 11 bases matching TRBD2. CDR3 length: 15 residues. CDR1 is SGDLS, CDR2 YYNGEE, per germline. Trimming removed 5 bases from V and 9 bases from J; junction bases left unmatched: 10. The CDR3 DNA reads TGTGCCAGCAGGGGCGGGACTAGCGGTTCTGGTGAGCAGTTCTTC. It codes for CASRGGTSGSGEQFF.

This chain joins TRBV6-5 and TRBJ1-1, with TRBD1 identical over 7 bases. From germline, CDR1 is MNHEY and CDR2 SVGAGI. This CDR3 is built from 13 residues. V lost 2 bases and J lost 7; bases outside the gene matches: 4. This CDR3 reads CASSYEGAGEAFF. Here the CDR3 DNA reads TGTGCCAGCAGTTACGAGGGGGCTGGTGAAGCTTTCTTT.

In DNA form, the CDR3 reads TGTGCCAGCAGCGTAGGGGCAGGGTACCAAGAGACCCAGTACTTC. This gives the protein CASSVGAGYQETQYF. The chain recombines TRBV9 with TRBJ2-5; D is perhaps TRBD1 (5 bases). Trimming removed 0 bases from V and 0 bases from J, with 9 bases in between. Per germline, CDR1 SGDLS and CDR2 YYNGEE. The CDR3 length is 15 residues.

The CDR3, as DNA: TGTGCCAGCTCTTCCAATACAGGAAACTCTGGAAACACCATATATTTT. Amino acid sequence: CASSSNTGNSGNTIYF. This chain connects TRBV18 to TRBJ1-3; tentatively, D is TRBD1 (5 bases). Trimming stripped 6 bases from V and 0 bases from J, with 15 bases between. Germline CDR1 reads KGHSH; CDR2 reads LQKENI. CDR3 length equals 16 residues.

This clone has only one observation. J is TRBJ1-5 and V is TRBV21-1; the D segment call TRBD1 is taken from the table without a DNA check. TRBV21-1 is described as a pseudogene. The CDR3 runs 14 residues. The CDR3 DNA reads TGTGCCAGCAGCTTAACAGGACAGAATCAGCCCCAGCATTTT. Protein: CASSLTGQNQPQHF.

This chain joins TRBV28 and TRBJ1-5; D call uncertain. Per germline, CDR1 MDHEN and CDR2 SYDVKM. CDR3 size: 16 residues. Trimming stripped 7 bases from V and 0 bases from J, with 16 bases between. The CDR3 is CASTTLQSYSNQPQHF. The CDR3 DNA reads TGTGCCAGCACCACCCTACAGAGTTATAGCAATCAGCCCCAGCATTTT.

The chain has TRBV29-1 and TRBJ2-5; the match to TRBD2 covers 9 bases. From germline, CDR1 is SQVTM and CDR2 ANQGSEA. V gave up 8 bases and J gave up 3 bases; unmatched junction bases: 7. CDR3 length: 13 residues. The CDR3 nucleotides read TGCAGCTTTGGCGGGACTAGCAAAGAGACCCAGTACTTC. Amino acids: CSFGGTSKETQYF.

V and J are TRBV29-1 and TRBJ1-1; no reliable D call. V was cut by 2 bases and J by 0 bases, with 4 bases left in between. The germline V gene has CDR1 SQVTM and CDR2 ANQGSEA. This CDR3 has 12 residues. CDR3 coding DNA: TGCAGCGTTGAACCCTTGAACACTGAAGCTTTCTTT. It is translated as CSVEPLNTEAFF.

The V and J genes are TRBV12-3 or TRBV12-4 and TRBJ1-2; D is perhaps TRBD1 (6 bases). Trimming removed 3 bases from V and 6 bases from J, with 11 bases in between. The CDR3 has 13 residues. CDR3 residues: CASSFPRGDGYTF. As DNA, the CDR3 is TGTGCCAGCAGTTTTCCCAGGGGTGATGGCTACACCTTC.

The rearrangement joins TRBV5-8 to TRBJ2-7; TRBD1 might be the D (6 bases). The CDR3 covers 12 residues. V lost 4 bases to trimming and J lost 4 bases, with 9 bases between them. CDR1 is SGHTS, CDR2 YDEGEE, per germline. This CDR3 is CASSRQAYEQYF. CDR3 DNA sequence: TGTGCCAGCAGCCGACAGGCGTACGAGCAGTACTTC.

The chain couples TRBV5-1 to TRBJ1-2; a possible D gene is TRBD1 (6 bases). Trimming removed 4 bases at V and 1 base at J, with 14 bases between. Germline loops: CDR1 SGHRS, CDR2 YFSETQ. The CDR3 sequence is 15 residues long. The CDR3 DNA reads TGCGCCAGCAGCAAAGGGGACATACTTAACTATGGCTACACCTTC. This gives the protein CASSKGDILNYGYTF. The full variable domain, in which reference TRBV5-1 and TRBJ1-2 provide the parts outside the CDR3, is KAGVTQTPRYLIKTRGQQVTLSCSPISGHRSVSWYQQTPGQGLQFLFEYFSETQRNKGNFPGRFSGRQFSNSRSEMNVSTLELGDSALYLCASSKGDILNYGYTFGSGTRLTVV.

The rearrangement links TRBV9 to TRBJ2-1, with TRBD2 matching 10 bases. This CDR3 has 16 amino acids. J gave up 7 bases and V 0 bases, and 7 bases lay outside the gene matches. Germline V CDR1 and CDR2: SGDLS, YYNGEE. CDR3 DNA: TGTGCCAGCAGCGTAGTGAGTAGCGGGGGGAGGAATGAGCAGTTCTTC. Translated, it gives CASSVVSSGGRNEQFF.

This sequence joins TRBV12-3 or TRBV12-4 and TRBJ2-7; TRBD1 is a possible D gene (6 bases). Trimming stripped 5 bases from V and 4 bases from J, with 12 bases between. CDR3 size: 13 residues. CDR3 sequence: CASSQNRVYEQYF. The CDR3 DNA sequence: TGTGCCAGCAGTCAAAACAGGGTATACGAGCAGTACTTC.

Notes on this clone: Other DNA sequences from this sample encode an identical CDR3 as well. The chain employs TRBV4-1 and TRBJ1-2, with no clear D. The ends were cut back, 0 bases at V and 2 bases at J, with 4 bases in the middle. Germline CDR1 reads MGHRA; CDR2 reads YSYEKL. The CDR3 covers 13 residues. The CDR3 loop is CASSQDLNYGYTF. The CDR3, as DNA: TGCGCCAGCAGCCAAGATCTCAACTATGGCTACACCTTC.